The clone carrying this T cell receptor beta chain was seen just once. Its antigen is unknown. This specimen comes from a study of cytomegalovirus exposure and HLA in healthy donors. General study findings and limits: Reports credit the classifier with highly specific, highly sensitive diagnosis of cytomegalovirus status.

This CDR3 contains 18 residues. CDR1 MGHRA and CDR2 YSYEKL come from the germline V gene. V was trimmed by 2 bases and J by 0 bases, leaving 17 bases between them. The table came from immunoSEQ multiplex PCR; TCRdb's copy has only in-frame clones and leaves some out. The table shows 280,000 or so clones, with roughly 88% occurring only once. What was sequenced was PBMCs. The chain recombines TRBV4-1 with TRBJ1-5; D ambiguous. The clonotype was recovered from a woman younger than 30 in good health and CMV-seronegative. The CDR3 DNA reads TGCGCCAGCAGCCAATTTATCCCGGGAAGCCATAGCAATCAGCCCCAGCATTTT. Its translation: CASSQFIPGSHSNQPQHF.